The 21 T cell receptor beta chains given below trace back to one sample, sequenced in a study of T cell responses to AZD1222 COVID-19 vaccine. TCRdb's copy holds only in-frame clones and misses some; the assay was immunoSEQ multiplex PCR. Among about 160,000 clones, 90% to 95% were seen once, and the ten largest hold roughly 5.6%. The sample was peripheral blood, taken 28 days after the second AZD1222 dose. The receptors stem from an adult who received the AZD1222 COVID-19 vaccine.

This chain's CDR3 is CASREVMNTEAFF. DNA of the CDR3: TGTGCCAGCAGGGAGGTCATGAACACTGAAGCTTTCTTT. The chain joins TRBV28 to TRBJ1-1; D call uncertain. CDR3 size: 13 residues. V was pared by 6 bases and J by 0 bases, with 8 bases between. The germline CDR1 and CDR2 sequences are MDHEN and SYDVKM.

V is TRBV5-4 and J is TRBJ2-3, with TRBD1 matching over 8 bases. The CDR3 consists of 15 residues. With 3 bases clipped from V and 6 bases from J, the junction kept 9 bases outside the gene matches. Looked up from germline, CDR1 is SGHNT and CDR2 is YYREEE (reference sequence). CDR3 region: CASSSGQARGDTQYF. Written as DNA, the CDR3 is TGTGCCAGCAGCTCGGGACAGGCAAGGGGTGATACGCAGTATTTT.

This chain connects TRBV19 to TRBJ1-1; TRBD1 matches 7 bases. Trimming removed 5 bases from V and 2 bases from J; junction bases left unmatched: 8. The CDR3 runs to 15 residues. Germline CDR1 reads LNHDA; CDR2 reads SQIVND (reference sequence). The CDR3 DNA is TGTGCCAGTAGTGGACAGGAGTTTCTAAACACTGAAGCTTTCTTT. This codes for CASSGQEFLNTEAFF.

V is TRBV11-2 and J is TRBJ2-7; D perhaps matches TRBD1 (6 bases). Trimming shortened V by 0 bases and J by 1 base, and 10 bases separated the two germline ends. CDR3 length: 15 amino acids. Germline-derived CDR1 and CDR2 are SGHAT and FQNNGV. This CDR3 reads CASSLEQGRSYEQYF. CDR3 DNA sequence: TGTGCCAGCAGCTTAGAGCAGGGGAGATCCTACGAGCAGTACTTC.

This sequence joins TRBV25-1 and TRBJ1-3, with unresolved D. CDR1 MGHDK and CDR2 SYGVNS come from the germline V gene. The CDR3 has 16 amino acids. The ends were cut back, 6 bases at V and 2 bases at J, with 17 bases in the middle. In DNA form, the CDR3 reads TGTGCCAGCAGGCCTCTGGAGGATTTGGCTGGAAACACCATATATTTT. It codes for CASRPLEDLAGNTIYF.

The gene calls are TRBV10-3 and TRBJ2-5, with 7 nucleotides matching TRBD2. V gave up 5 bases and J gave up 5 bases; unmatched junction bases: 5. From germline, CDR1 is ENHRY and CDR2 SYGVKD. This CDR3 has 13 amino acids. This CDR3 reads CAISLSGEETQYF. The DNA for the CDR3 is TGTGCCATCAGTTTAAGCGGGGAGGAGACCCAGTACTTC.

DNA of the CDR3: TGCAGTGCTAGAGTTACTGAGCAGTTCTTC. This gives the protein CSARVTEQFF. The chain recombines TRBV20-1 with TRBJ2-1; D is unresolved. This CDR3 spans 10 amino acids. Trimming pared 1 base from V and 9 bases from J, leaving 4 bases between. Germline lookup yields CDR1 DFQATT and CDR2 SNEGSKA (reference sequence).

The chain employs TRBV10-3 and TRBJ1-2; D is possibly TRBD1 (5 bases). In germline, CDR1 is ENHRY, CDR2 SYGVKD. Trimming removed 0 bases at V and 5 bases at J, with 16 bases between. The CDR3 totals 16 residues. The CDR3 DNA reads TGTGCCATCAGTGAGTCGAGAGCAGGGCGAATGTATGGCTACACCTTC. Translating it yields CAISESRAGRMYGYTF.

The chain carries TRBV5-1 and TRBJ2-7, with 13 bases fitting TRBD2. The CDR3 sequence is 17 residues long. With V trimmed by 4 bases and J by 7 bases, 14 bases remained unmatched. Germline loops: CDR1 SGHRS, CDR2 YFSETQ. The CDR3 DNA is TGCGCCAGCAGCCCCGATGCCCGACTAGCGGGAGGAGATGAGCAGTACTTC. Translating gives CASSPDARLAGGDEQYF. Full variable domain (rest looked up from reference TRBV5-1 and TRBJ2-7): KAGVTQTPRYLIKTRGQQVTLSCSPISGHRSVSWYQQTPGQGLQFLFEYFSETQRNKGNFPGRFSGRQFSNSRSEMNVSTLELGDSALYLCASSPDARLAGGDEQYFGPGTRLTVT.

The V gene is TRBV6-5, the J gene TRBJ1-2; 10 nucleotides align to TRBD1. Germline loops: CDR1 MNHEY, CDR2 SVGAGI. Trimming took 6 bases from V and 4 from J; bases not matched to a gene: 5. The CDR3 is made up of 14 amino acids. CDR3 coding DNA: TGTGCCAGCAGCCCCGGGACAGGGGCCTATGGCTACACCTTC. Translation gives CASSPGTGAYGYTF.

The rearrangement joins TRBV4-1 to TRBJ1-4; the D gene is possibly TRBD1 (6 bases). The CDR3 totals 17 residues. V was pared by 2 bases and J by 6 bases, with 19 bases between. Germline CDR1 is MGHRA and CDR2 is YSYEKL. The CDR3: CASSQNLIGGAYEKLFF. CDR3 bases: TGCGCCAGCAGCCAAAACCTGATTGGGGGGGCGTATGAAAAACTGTTTTTT.

The J gene is TRBJ1-6, the V gene TRBV4-3; D gene ambiguous. V shed 0 bases and J shed 0 bases, with 12 bases lying between them. This CDR3 spans 18 amino acids. Germline V lookup: CDR1 LGHNA, CDR2 YSLEER. The CDR3: CASSQDTGESSYNSPLHF. The CDR3 DNA reads as TGCGCCAGCAGCCAAGATACGGGTGAAAGCTCCTATAATTCACCCCTCCACTTT.

The chain carries TRBV6-5 and TRBJ2-7, with D perhaps assigned TRBD1 or TRBD2 (5 bases each). CDR3 size: 15 residues. Germline values: CDR1 MNHEY, CDR2 SVGAGI. Trimming left V 5 bases short and J 2 bases short, with 16 bases between. CDR3 in amino acids: CASSPAGAGPYEQYF. As DNA, the CDR3 is TGTGCCAGCAGTCCGGCCGGGGCAGGTCCCTACGAGCAGTACTTC.

This rearrangement joins TRBV18 to TRBJ1-3, with 9 bases fitting TRBD1. The CDR3 length is 16 residues. V was pared by 3 bases and J by 1 base, with 4 bases of the junction left unmatched. CDR1 is KGHSH and CDR2 is LQKENI in the germline V gene. CDR3 in DNA: TGTGCCAGCTCACCGGACAGGGGCTATTCTGGAAACACCATATATTTT. Its protein is CASSPDRGYSGNTIYF.

The rearrangement uses TRBV6-2 or TRBV6-3 and TRBJ1-5; a weak D match, TRBD1 (6 bases). Germline values: CDR1 MNHEY, CDR2 SVGEGT. The CDR3 loop spans 12 amino acids. V lost 4 bases and J lost 11, with 12 bases in between. CDR3 protein: CASSSYDRTQHF. The CDR3 coding sequence is TGTGCCAGCAGTTCTTACGACAGGACCCAGCATTTT.

V usage is TRBV20-1 and J usage is TRBJ2-5; no firm D call. CDR1 and CDR2 (germline): DFQATT, SNEGSKA (reference sequence). V dropped 8 bases and J dropped 5 bases, with 9 bases sitting between them. This CDR3 has 10 amino acids. In nucleotides, the CDR3 is TGCAGTTGGCTGGGGGAGACCCAGTACTTC. It is translated as CSWLGETQYF.

This chain uses TRBV5-1 with TRBJ1-2; D not resolved. Germline-derived CDR1 and CDR2 are SGHRS and YFSETQ. The V end lost 2 bases, the J end lost 4 bases, and 12 bases lay between the germline ends. CDR3 length: 14 amino acids. This CDR3 is CASSLSPSSYGYTF. DNA for the CDR3: TGCGCCAGCAGCTTATCGCCCTCCTCCTATGGCTACACCTTC. The complete variable domain, with remaining parts taken from reference TRBV5-1 and TRBJ1-2, reads KAGVTQTPRYLIKTRGQQVTLSCSPISGHRSVSWYQQTPGQGLQFLFEYFSETQRNKGNFPGRFSGRQFSNSRSEMNVSTLELGDSALYLCASSLSPSSYGYTFGSGTRLTVV.

The chain combines TRBV3-1 (or the pseudogene TRBV3-2) with TRBJ2-1; 9 positions match TRBD2. Germline CDR1 reads LGHDT; CDR2 reads YNNKEL (reference sequence). V lost 0 bases and J lost 2; bases outside the gene matches: 5. The CDR3 extends over 17 amino acids. The CDR3 DNA follows: TGTGCCAGCAGCCAAGATTCGGGACTAGCACCCTACAATGAGCAGTTCTTC. Amino acid sequence: CASSQDSGLAPYNEQFF.

The rearrangement links TRBV28 to TRBJ1-2; 8 nucleotides align to TRBD1. The CDR3 has 17 residues. V was clipped by 6 bases and J by 4 bases; unmatched bases: 16. From germline, CDR1 is MDHEN and CDR2 SYDVKM. The CDR3 here is CASRDPTGAYITYGYTF. CDR3 sequence (DNA): TGTGCCAGCAGGGACCCGACAGGGGCCTATATAACCTATGGCTACACCTTC.

This clone was found once. The chain has TRBV6-6 and TRBJ1-5; 10 nucleotides align to TRBD1. J lost 5 bases, V lost 4 bases, and 2 bases had no gene match. The CDR3 loop spans 14 amino acids. Germline-derived CDR1 and CDR2 are MNHNY and SVGAGI (reference sequence). CDR3 region: CASSLGQGDQPQHF. In DNA, the CDR3 is TGTGCCAGCAGTTTAGGACAGGGGGATCAGCCCCAGCATTTT.

The chain employs TRBV30 and TRBJ1-4; a possible D gene is TRBD1 (6 bases). CDR3 length equals 15 residues. Germline CDR1 GTSNPN, CDR2 SVGIG (reference sequence). Trimming took 6 bases from V and 5 from J, leaving 19 bases between them. This CDR3 reads CACHSSGQPNEKLFF. The CDR3 bases are TGTGCCTGTCATTCCAGCGGACAGCCAAATGAAAAACTGTTTTTT.